The next 24 T cell receptor beta chains were all read from a single sample in a study of Ad26.COV2.S vaccination and SARS-CoV-2 variants. Libraries were prepared by immunoSEQ multiplex PCR; TCRdb keeps only in-frame clonotypes and omits some of them. The table shows some 7,000 clones, with roughly 84% occurring only once. The source material was peripheral blood, sampled after recovery from COVID-19. All receptors derive from a human donor who had recovered from COVID-19.

V is TRBV29-1 and J is TRBJ2-5; possibly TRBD2 for D (5 bases). CDR3 length equals 12 residues. Germline V lookup: CDR1 SQVTM, CDR2 ANQGSEA. V lost 8 bases, J lost 5 bases, and 15 bases lay in between. CDR3 sequence (DNA): TGCAGCATTCGGGCGGGCTGGGAGACCCAGTACTTC. The encoded protein is CSIRAGWETQYF.

The rearrangement links TRBV15 to TRBJ2-1, with TRBD1 matching 10 bases. Germline CDR1 reads LNHNV; CDR2 reads YYDKDF (reference sequence). CDR3 length equals 16 residues. V shed 5 bases, J shed 2 bases, and the junction held 6 bases outside the gene matches. The CDR3, as DNA: TGTGCCACCAGCCCAAGGGACAGGGGCGCCTACAATGAGCAGTTCTTC. Translated, it gives CATSPRDRGAYNEQFF. The variable domain in full, completed from reference TRBV15 and TRBJ2-1, reads DAMVIQNPRYQVTQFGKPVTLSCSQTLNHNVMYWYQQKSSQAPKLLFHYYDKDFNNEADTPDNFQSRRPNTSFCFLDIRSPGLGDTAMYLCATSPRDRGAYNEQFFGPGTRLTVL.

DNA of the CDR3: TGTGCCAGCAGTTCAACTCAGGGTCCCGGGGAGCTGTTTTTT. Protein product: CASSSTQGPGELFF. This chain joins TRBV7-6 and TRBJ2-2; TRBD1 might be the D (5 bases). The V end lost 6 bases, the J end lost 6 bases, and 14 bases lay between the germline ends. Germline lookup yields CDR1 SGHVS and CDR2 FNYEAQ. This CDR3 is 14 amino acids long.

The chain combines TRBV6-2 or TRBV6-3 with TRBJ1-3; 7 bases match TRBD1. Trimming removed 5 bases from V and 0 bases from J; junction bases left unmatched: 4. CDR3 size: 15 residues. Germline V gene data show CDR1 as MNHEY and CDR2 as SVGEGT. CDR3 in amino acids: CASSTGASSGNTIYF. CDR3 in DNA: TGTGCCAGCAGTACAGGGGCGAGCTCTGGAAACACCATATATTTT.

CDR3: CASSGGATDTQYF. The DNA for the CDR3 is TGTGCCAGCAGCGGGGGGGCCACAGATACGCAGTATTTT. This chain uses TRBV9 with TRBJ2-3; D tentatively reads TRBD1 or TRBD2 (6 bases each). The CDR3 is 13 residues long. In germline, CDR1 is SGDLS, CDR2 YYNGEE. The V gene lost 3 bases and the J gene lost 2 bases, with 7 bases spanning the gap.

V gene TRBV19 combines with J gene TRBJ2-2; D is unresolved. The V end was cut by 7 bases, the J end by 4 bases, with 7 bases between. The CDR3 has 12 residues. The germline V gene has CDR1 LNHDA and CDR2 SQIVND (reference sequence). The CDR3 region is CASTVATGELFF. The CDR3 DNA sequence: TGTGCCAGTACGGTTGCCACCGGGGAGCTGTTTTTT. Based on the CDR3 plus reference TRBV19 and TRBJ2-2, the full variable domain is DGGITQSPKYLFRKEGQNVTLSCEQNLNHDAMYWYRQDPGQGLRLIYYSQIVNDFQKGDIAEGYSVSREKKESFPLTVTSAQKNPTAFYLCASTVATGELFFGEGSRLTVL.

The chain has TRBV6-2 or TRBV6-3 and TRBJ2-5; D is uncertain. CDR1 MNHEY and CDR2 SVGEGT come from the germline V gene. The CDR3 totals 11 residues. V shed 2 bases and J shed 5 bases, with 3 bases lying between them. The CDR3 region has the DNA TGTGCCAGCAGTTACATGGAGACCCAGTACTTC. It encodes CASSYMETQYF.

The rearrangement links TRBV7-2 to TRBJ2-3; D gene uncertain. Trimming removed 1 base from V and 0 bases from J, with 8 bases in between. CDR3 length: 15 residues. The V gene's germline CDR1 is SGHTA and CDR2 FQGNSA. The CDR3 sequence: CASSLGRSSTDTQYF. The CDR3 nucleotides read TGTGCCAGCAGCTTAGGACGGTCTAGCACAGATACGCAGTATTTT.

The rearrangement uses TRBV2 and TRBJ2-7, with D perhaps matching TRBD2 (6 bases). This CDR3 spans 12 amino acids. Trimming took off 4 bases at V and 6 bases at J, with 10 bases between the two ends. CDR1 and CDR2 (germline): SNHLY, FYNNEI. In nucleotides, the CDR3 is TGTGCCAGCAGTGTGGAGGGTATCGAGCAGTACTTC. Translated: CASSVEGIEQYF. The variable domain in full, completed from reference TRBV2 and TRBJ2-7, reads EPEVTQTPSHQVTQMGQEVILRCVPISNHLYFYWYRQILGQKVEFLVSFYNNEISEKSEIFDDQFSVERPDGSNFTLKIRSTKLEDSAMYFCASSVEGIEQYFGPGTRLTVT.

This sequence joins TRBV27 and TRBJ2-1, with D maybe TRBD1 (5 bases). The CDR3 sequence is 15 residues long. From germline, CDR1 is MNHEY and CDR2 SMNVEV (reference sequence). The germline V and J ends were trimmed by 4 bases and 7 bases, with 17 bases remaining between them. The CDR3 loop reads CASSSIMGRVNEQFF. The CDR3 bases are TGTGCCAGCAGTTCTATCATGGGCAGGGTGAATGAGCAGTTCTTC.

This chain connects TRBV24-1 to TRBJ1-2; D gene ambiguous. The CDR3 covers 14 residues. V was shortened by 1 base and J by 5 bases, with 10 bases between the two germline ends. The germline CDR1 and CDR2 sequences are KGHDR and SFDVKD. The CDR3 DNA reads as TGTGCCACCAGTGATTTTCCAGGCGGTTATGGCTACACCTTC. Its translation: CATSDFPGGYGYTF.

J is TRBJ2-3 and V is TRBV7-2, with D perhaps matching TRBD2 (6 bases). The CDR3 totals 16 residues. Germline values: CDR1 SGHTA, CDR2 FQGNSA. Trimming left V 4 bases short and J 3 bases short, with 17 bases between. The CDR3: CASSSARLGTTDTQYF. The CDR3 bases are TGTGCCAGCAGCTCCGCCAGACTAGGTACGACAGATACGCAGTATTTT.

This chain's CDR3 is CASSLATAGNTIYF. DNA for the CDR3: TGCGCCAGCAGCTTGGCGACAGCTGGAAACACCATATATTTT. This chain links TRBV5-1 with TRBJ1-3, with D tentatively TRBD1 (5 bases). The CDR3 sequence is 14 residues long. V was shortened by 0 bases and J by 2 bases, with 6 bases between the two germline ends. Germline V gene data show CDR1 as SGHRS and CDR2 as YFSETQ.

V gene TRBV20-1 combines with J gene TRBJ2-7; no reliable D call. Trimming stripped 3 bases from V and 0 bases from J, with 12 bases between. The CDR3 is 14 amino acids. Germline V gives CDR1 DFQATT, CDR2 SNEGSKA (reference sequence). CDR3 amino acids: CSASNMASSYEQYF. The CDR3 region has the DNA TGCAGTGCTAGTAATATGGCCAGCTCCTACGAGCAGTACTTC.

V usage is TRBV11-2 and J usage is TRBJ1-1; a possible D gene is TRBD1 (6 bases). Trimming pared 6 bases from V and 4 bases from J, leaving 15 bases between. The CDR3 consists of 14 residues. The germline V gene has CDR1 SGHAT and CDR2 FQNNGV. CDR3 residues: CASRNYRAGTEAFF. The CDR3 nucleotides read TGTGCCAGCAGGAATTACAGGGCCGGCACTGAAGCTTTCTTT.

This clone showed up just once. The chain has TRBV5-1 and TRBJ1-1; TRBD1 might be the D (6 bases). CDR1 and CDR2 (germline): SGHRS, YFSETQ. The CDR3 totals 14 residues. V was trimmed by 2 bases and J by 0 bases, leaving 8 bases between them. CDR3 coding DNA: TGCGCCAGCAGCTTCGACAGGATGAACACTGAAGCTTTCTTT. Residues: CASSFDRMNTEAFF.

This clone was counted once. This chain uses TRBV6-5 with TRBJ2-1; D may match TRBD1 or TRBD2 (5 bases each). V was trimmed by 2 bases and J by 6 bases, leaving 14 bases between them. The CDR3 consists of 15 residues. In germline, CDR1 is MNHEY, CDR2 SVGAGI. CDR3 bases: TGTGCCAGCAGTTACGGGGGTCTGCGGGTCAATGAGCAGTTCTTC. Its translation is CASSYGGLRVNEQFF.

The chain combines TRBV6-2 or TRBV6-3 with TRBJ2-3, with no clear D. The length of the CDR3 is 14 residues. CDR1 MNHEY and CDR2 SVGEGT come from the germline V gene. Trimming removed 2 bases from V and 1 base from J, with 7 bases in between. The CDR3 nucleotides read TGTGCCAGCAGTTACCGCGCCGGCACAGATACGCAGTATTTT. The encoded protein is CASSYRAGTDTQYF.

The chain employs TRBV29-1 and TRBJ1-2; no reliable D call. This CDR3 comprises 11 residues. Per the germline V gene, CDR1 is SQVTM and CDR2 is ANQGSEA. Trimming removed 6 bases at V and 6 bases at J, with 11 bases between. CDR3 DNA sequence: TGCAGCGTACGAGACGGGGATGGCTACACCTTC. Its protein is CSVRDGDGYTF.

V usage is TRBV7-9 and J usage is TRBJ2-3; the D gene could be TRBD1 or TRBD2 (6 bases each). V gave up 6 bases and J gave up 5 bases, with 30 bases separating them. Germline V gene data show CDR1 as SEHNR and CDR2 as FQNEAQ (reference sequence). This CDR3 spans 19 amino acids. This chain's CDR3 is CASRRPGEFLTRTGDTQYF. CDR3 coding DNA: TGTGCCAGCAGGCGACCAGGGGAATTTTTGACTAGAACGGGAGATACGCAGTATTTT.

The V gene is TRBV7-8, the J gene TRBJ2-4; perhaps TRBD2 as D (7 bases). The V end lost 4 bases, the J end lost 3 bases, and 16 bases lay between the germline ends. The CDR3 is made up of 16 amino acids. CDR1 SGHVS and CDR2 FQNEAQ come from the germline V gene. The CDR3 here is CASSSNPGGIKNIQYF. As DNA, the CDR3 is TGTGCCAGCAGCTCCAACCCGGGGGGCATCAAAAACATTCAGTACTTC.

The rearrangement uses TRBV6-7 and TRBJ1-5; TRBD1 might be the D (5 bases). TRBV6-7 is marked as an open reading frame, function uncertain. CDR3 length: 16 residues. V lost 6 bases, J lost 6 bases, and 21 bases lay in between. The DNA of the CDR3 is TGTGCCAGCAGCTTAAACGCCCGGACACGTTTTCAGCCCCAGCATTTT. As protein: CASSLNARTRFQPQHF.

A single count supports this clone. The chain employs TRBV10-3 and TRBJ1-2; D ambiguous. Deletions cut 2 bases from V and 7 bases from J, with 8 bases between. The germline CDR1 and CDR2 sequences are ENHRY and SYGVKD. The CDR3 covers 12 residues. CDR3 in amino acids: CAISETMGGYTF. The CDR3 DNA reads TGTGCCATCAGTGAGACTATGGGTGGCTACACCTTC.

CDR3 sequence: CASSLRQGFYEQYF. The CDR3 region has the DNA TGTGCCAGTAGTCTAAGACAGGGATTCTACGAGCAGTACTTC. The J gene is TRBJ2-7, the V gene TRBV19; the match to TRBD1 covers 7 bases. The CDR3 has 14 amino acids. After removal of 5 bases from V and 3 bases from J, the junction contained 7 bases not matched to a gene. CDR1 LNHDA and CDR2 SQIVND come from the germline V gene (reference sequence).